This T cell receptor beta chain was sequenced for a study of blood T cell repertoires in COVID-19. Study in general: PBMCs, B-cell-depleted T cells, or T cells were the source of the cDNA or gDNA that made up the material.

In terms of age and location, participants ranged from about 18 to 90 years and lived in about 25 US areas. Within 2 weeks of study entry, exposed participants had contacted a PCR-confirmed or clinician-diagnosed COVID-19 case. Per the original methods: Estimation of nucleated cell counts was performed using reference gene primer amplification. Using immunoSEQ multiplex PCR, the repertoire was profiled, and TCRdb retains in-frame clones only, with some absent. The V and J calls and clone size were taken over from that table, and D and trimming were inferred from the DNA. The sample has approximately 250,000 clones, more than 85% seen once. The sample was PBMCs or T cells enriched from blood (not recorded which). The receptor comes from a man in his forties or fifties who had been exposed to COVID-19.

The CDR3 spells CASSTWAGQGTGNTIYF. Here the CDR3 DNA reads TGTGCCAGCAGTACCTGGGCGGGACAGGGGACTGGAAACACCATATATTTT. The chain recombines TRBV13 with TRBJ1-3; the match to TRBD1 covers 10 bases. Germline-derived CDR1 and CDR2 are PRHDT and FYEKMQ (reference sequence). J was trimmed by 2 bases and V by 6 bases; bases with no gene match: 10. The CDR3 contains 17 residues.